This TCR beta chain emerged from a study of cytomegalovirus exposure and HLA in healthy donors. The PCR contained 60 Vbeta and 13 Jbeta primers. Some clones are missing from TCRdb's copy, which holds only in-frame ones; the method was immunoSEQ multiplex PCR. The table includes roughly 100,000 clones, about 71% detected once. This CDR3 is built from 15 residues. CDR1 is SSHAT and CDR2 is FNYEAQ in the germline V gene (reference sequence). This clone was seen once. The junction shows a germline mismatch at one end, possibly a read error. The TCR originated in a boy aged 5-17 years in good health and CMV-seronegative. V is TRBV7-7 and J is TRBJ2-2; D is unclear. Sequencing was carried out using PBMCs. The CDR3 coding sequence is TGTGCTAGCAGCTTAGCTCGTTCTAGCACCGGGGAGCTGTTTTTT. This gives the protein CASSLARSSTGELFF.